The clone carrying this T cell receptor beta chain showed up just a few times. No antigen is known for it. This sample stems from a study of CD8+ T cells in alopecia areata. Study-level findings and limits: With just one nonresponder, it is still uncertain whether baseline CD8+ expansion relates to response.

Treatment meaning: oral pan-JAK inhibitor, 5-10 mg twice daily. Individuals with alopecia areata gave both lesional scalp punch biopsies and peripheral blood for collection. Once RNA had been extracted, it was reverse transcribed into cDNA to act as the sequencing template. Assay used: immunoSEQ multiplex PCR; TCRdb lists only in-frame clones, some missing. The sample contains fewer than 250,000 clones, under 40% of which appear only once. V lost 4 bases and J lost 5; bases outside the gene matches: 4. The CDR3 extends over 13 amino acids. Germline values: CDR1 SQVTM, CDR2 ANQGSEA. V gene TRBV29-1 combines with J gene TRBJ1-5; 8 positions match TRBD1. The source is a human donor with alopecia areata. Here the sequenced sample was CD4+ T cells sorted from blood, taken at approximately week 34, from a patient treated with tofacitinib. DNA for the CDR3: TGCAGCGTTGGCAGGGGGCCAGATCAGCCCCAGCATTTT. Its translation is CSVGRGPDQPQHF.